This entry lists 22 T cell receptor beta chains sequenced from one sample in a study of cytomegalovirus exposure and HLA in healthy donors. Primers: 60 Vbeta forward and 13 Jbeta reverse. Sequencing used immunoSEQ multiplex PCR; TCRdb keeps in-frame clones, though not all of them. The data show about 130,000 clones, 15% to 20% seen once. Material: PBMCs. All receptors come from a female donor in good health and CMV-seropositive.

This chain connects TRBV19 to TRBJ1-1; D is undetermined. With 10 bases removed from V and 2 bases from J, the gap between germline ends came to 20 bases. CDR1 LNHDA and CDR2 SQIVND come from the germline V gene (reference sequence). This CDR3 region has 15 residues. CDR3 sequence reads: CANPPRPNLNTEAFF. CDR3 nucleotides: TGTGCCAACCCCCCCAGGCCAAACTTAAACACTGAAGCTTTCTTT.

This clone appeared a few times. CDR3 nucleotides: TGTGCCAGCAGCTTATCCCAGGCGTCCTACAATGAGCAGTTCTTC. This translates into CASSLSQASYNEQFF. This chain links TRBV7-7 with TRBJ2-1, with D uncertain. The germline V gene has CDR1 SSHAT and CDR2 FNYEAQ (reference sequence). This CDR3 is built from 15 residues. With 2 bases removed from V and 1 base from J, the gap between germline ends came to 9 bases.

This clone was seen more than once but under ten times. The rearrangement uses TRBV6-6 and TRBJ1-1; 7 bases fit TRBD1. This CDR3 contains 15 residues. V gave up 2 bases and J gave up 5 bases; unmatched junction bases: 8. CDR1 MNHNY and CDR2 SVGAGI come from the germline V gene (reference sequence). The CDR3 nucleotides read TGTGCCAGCAGTTACGGAAGGGGGCGGCGGACTGAAGCTTTCTTT. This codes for CASSYGRGRRTEAFF.

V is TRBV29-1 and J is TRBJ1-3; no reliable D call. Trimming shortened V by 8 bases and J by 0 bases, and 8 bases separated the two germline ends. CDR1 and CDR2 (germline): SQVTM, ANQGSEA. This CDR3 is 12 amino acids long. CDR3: CSLRGSGNTIYF. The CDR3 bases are TGCAGCCTCCGAGGCTCTGGAAACACCATATATTTT.

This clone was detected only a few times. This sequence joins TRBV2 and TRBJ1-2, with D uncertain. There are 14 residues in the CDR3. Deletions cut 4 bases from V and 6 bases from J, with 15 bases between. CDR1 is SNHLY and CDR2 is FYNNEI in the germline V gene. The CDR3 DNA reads TGTGCCAGCAGTGTACCCCGCCGGGGAGATGGCTACACCTTC. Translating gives CASSVPRRGDGYTF.

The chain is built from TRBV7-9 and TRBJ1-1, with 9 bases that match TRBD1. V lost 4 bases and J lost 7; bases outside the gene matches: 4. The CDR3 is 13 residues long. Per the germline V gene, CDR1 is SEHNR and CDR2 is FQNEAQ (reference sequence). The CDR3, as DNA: TGTGCCAGCAGCTCACGACAGGGGGGTGAAGCTTTCTTT. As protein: CASSSRQGGEAFF.

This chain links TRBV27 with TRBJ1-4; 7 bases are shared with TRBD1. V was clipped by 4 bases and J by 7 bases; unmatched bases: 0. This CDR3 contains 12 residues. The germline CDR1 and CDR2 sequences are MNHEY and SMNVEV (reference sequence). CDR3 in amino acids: CASSYRGEKLFF. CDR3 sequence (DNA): TGTGCCAGCAGTTACAGGGGTGAAAAACTGTTTTTT.

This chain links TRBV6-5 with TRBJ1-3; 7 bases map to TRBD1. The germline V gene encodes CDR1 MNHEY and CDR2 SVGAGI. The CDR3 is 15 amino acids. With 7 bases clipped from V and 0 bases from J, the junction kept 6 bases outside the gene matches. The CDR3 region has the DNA TGTGCCAGCAAACGGACAGGCAGCTCTGGAAACACCATATATTTT. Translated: CASKRTGSSGNTIYF.

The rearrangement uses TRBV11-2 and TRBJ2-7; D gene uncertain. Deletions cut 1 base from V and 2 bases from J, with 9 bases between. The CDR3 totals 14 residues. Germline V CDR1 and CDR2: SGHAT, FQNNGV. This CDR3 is CASSLGAGPYEQYF. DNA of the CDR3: TGTGCCAGCAGCTTAGGGGCTGGGCCCTACGAGCAGTACTTC.

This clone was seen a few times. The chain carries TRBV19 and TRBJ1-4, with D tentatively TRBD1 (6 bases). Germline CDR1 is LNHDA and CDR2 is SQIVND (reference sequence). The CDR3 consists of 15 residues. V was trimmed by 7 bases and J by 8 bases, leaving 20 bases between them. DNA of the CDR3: TGTGCCAGTATACCCAGGGGAGGGTTCCCCGAAAAACTGTTTTTT. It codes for CASIPRGGFPEKLFF. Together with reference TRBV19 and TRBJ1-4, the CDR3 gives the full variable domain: DGGITQSPKYLFRKEGQNVTLSCEQNLNHDAMYWYRQDPGQGLRLIYYSQIVNDFQKGDIAEGYSVSREKKESFPLTVTSAQKNPTAFYLCASIPRGGFPEKLFFGSGTQLSVL.

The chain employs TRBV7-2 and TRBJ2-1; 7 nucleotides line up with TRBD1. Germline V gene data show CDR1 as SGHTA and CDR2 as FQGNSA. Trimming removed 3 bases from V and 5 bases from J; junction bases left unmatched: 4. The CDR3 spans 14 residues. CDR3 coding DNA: TGTGCCAGCAGCTTCCGGGACAGAAACAATGAGCAGTTCTTC. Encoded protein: CASSFRDRNNEQFF.

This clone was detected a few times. CDR3 residues: CASSLGQNYGYTF. CDR3 bases: TGTGCCAGCAGCTTAGGACAAAACTATGGCTACACCTTC. The V gene is TRBV7-2, the J gene TRBJ1-2; D remains unclear. The CDR3 is made up of 13 amino acids. V dropped 1 base and J dropped 2 bases, with 5 bases sitting between them. Germline-derived CDR1 and CDR2 are SGHTA and FQGNSA.

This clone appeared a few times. The CDR3 loop reads CSVETGGRETQYF. As DNA, the CDR3 is TGCAGCGTTGAAACAGGGGGCAGGGAGACCCAGTACTTC. This rearrangement joins TRBV29-1 to TRBJ2-5, with 9 bases that match TRBD1. Germline CDR1 and CDR2: SQVTM and ANQGSEA. Trimming cost V 2 bases and J 5 bases; bases outside gene matches: 3. The length of the CDR3 is 13 residues.

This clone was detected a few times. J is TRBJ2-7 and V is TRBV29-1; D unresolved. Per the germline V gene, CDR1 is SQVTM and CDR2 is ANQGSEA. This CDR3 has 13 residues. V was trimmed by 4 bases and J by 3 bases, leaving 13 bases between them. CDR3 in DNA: TGCAGCGTTGTGTCGGGTACCGGCTACGAGCAGTACTTC. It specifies CSVVSGTGYEQYF.

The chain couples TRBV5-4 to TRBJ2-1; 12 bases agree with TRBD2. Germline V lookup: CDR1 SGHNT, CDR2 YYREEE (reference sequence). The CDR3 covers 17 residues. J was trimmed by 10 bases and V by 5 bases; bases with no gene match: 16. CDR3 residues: CASSLGLTSGSVGEQFF. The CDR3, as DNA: TGTGCCAGCAGTCTCGGGCTGACTAGCGGGAGCGTGGGGGAGCAGTTCTTC. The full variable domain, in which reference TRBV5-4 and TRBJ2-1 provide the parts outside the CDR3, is ETGVTQSPTHLIKTRGQQVTLRCSSQSGHNTVSWYQQALGQGPQFIFQYYREEENGRGNFPPRFSGLQFPNYSSELNVNALELDDSALYLCASSLGLTSGSVGEQFFGPGTRLTVL.

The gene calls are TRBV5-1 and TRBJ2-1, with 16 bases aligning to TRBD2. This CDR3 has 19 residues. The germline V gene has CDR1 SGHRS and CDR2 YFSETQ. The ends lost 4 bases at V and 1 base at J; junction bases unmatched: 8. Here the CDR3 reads CASSPGTSGRDGSYNEQFF. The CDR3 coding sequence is TGCGCCAGCAGCCCCGGGACTAGCGGGAGGGACGGGTCCTACAATGAGCAGTTCTTC.

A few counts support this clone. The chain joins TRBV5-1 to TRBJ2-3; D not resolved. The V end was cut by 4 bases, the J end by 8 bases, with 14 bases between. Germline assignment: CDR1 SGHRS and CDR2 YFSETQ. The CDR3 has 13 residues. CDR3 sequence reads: CASSIDSLPTQYF. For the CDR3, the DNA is TGCGCCAGCAGCATTGACTCACTTCCTACGCAGTATTTT.

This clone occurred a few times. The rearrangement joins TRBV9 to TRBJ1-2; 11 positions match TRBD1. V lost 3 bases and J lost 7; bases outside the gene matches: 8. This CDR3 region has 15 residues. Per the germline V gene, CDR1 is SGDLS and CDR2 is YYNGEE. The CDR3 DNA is TGTGCCAGCAGCGGGGACAGGGGGGAGTGGTTTGGCTACACCTTC. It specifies CASSGDRGEWFGYTF.

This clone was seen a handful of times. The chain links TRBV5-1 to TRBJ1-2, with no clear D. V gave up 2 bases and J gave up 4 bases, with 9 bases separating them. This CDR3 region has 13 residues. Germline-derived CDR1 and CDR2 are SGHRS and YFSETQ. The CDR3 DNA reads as TGCGCCAGCAGCTTTACAGATTTCTATGGCTACACCTTC. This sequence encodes CASSFTDFYGYTF.

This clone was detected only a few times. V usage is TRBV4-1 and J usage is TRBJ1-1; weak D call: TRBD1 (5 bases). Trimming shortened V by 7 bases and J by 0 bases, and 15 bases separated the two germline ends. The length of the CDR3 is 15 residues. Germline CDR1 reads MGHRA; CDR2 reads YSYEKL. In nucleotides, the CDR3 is TGCGCCAGCACCCTGGGGCTCAACATGAACACTGAAGCTTTCTTT. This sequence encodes CASTLGLNMNTEAFF.

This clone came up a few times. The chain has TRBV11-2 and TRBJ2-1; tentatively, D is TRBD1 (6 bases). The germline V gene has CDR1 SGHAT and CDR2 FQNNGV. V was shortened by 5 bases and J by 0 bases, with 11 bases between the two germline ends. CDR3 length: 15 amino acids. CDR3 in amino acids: CASSGGEISYNEQFF. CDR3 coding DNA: TGTGCCAGCAGCGGGGGCGAGATCTCCTACAATGAGCAGTTCTTC.

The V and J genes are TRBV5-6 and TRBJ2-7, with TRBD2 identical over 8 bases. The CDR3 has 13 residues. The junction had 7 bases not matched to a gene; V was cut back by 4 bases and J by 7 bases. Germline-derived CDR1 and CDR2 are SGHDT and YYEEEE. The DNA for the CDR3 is TGTGCCAGCAGCCGGGGGGGGGCGGAAGAGCAGTACTTC. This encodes CASSRGGAEEQYF. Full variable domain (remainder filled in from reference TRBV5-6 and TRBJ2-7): DAGVTQSPTHLIKTRGQQVTLRCSPKSGHDTVSWYQQALGQGPQFIFQYYEEEERQRGNFPDRFSGHQFPNYSSELNVNALLLGDSALYLCASSRGGAEEQYFGPGTRLTVT.